This TCR beta chain was obtained from a study of blood T cell repertoires in COVID-19. On this clone itself: The junction does not match germline at one end; this may be a read error.

In the original workflow: Using reference gene primer amplification, nucleated cell counts were estimated. Sequencing was performed with immunoSEQ multiplex PCR; in TCRdb, only in-frame clones are kept and a portion is missing. For V, J and clone size, that table is used; D and trimming come from the DNA. The sample holds over 250,000 clones, 65% to 90% seen once. CDR1 and CDR2 (germline): SGHRS, YFSETQ. This CDR3 is built from 15 residues. This rearrangement joins TRBV5-1 to TRBJ2-6, with TRBD1 as a possible D gene (5 bases). The TCR sequence derives from a human donor in a cohort sampled during active COVID-19. What was sequenced was peripheral blood. CDR3 loop: CASSLEISGADVLTF. CDR3 sequence (DNA): TGCGCCAGCAGCCTAGAGATATCTGGGGCCGACGTCCTGACTTTC.